This T cell receptor beta chain was recovered during a study of cytomegalovirus exposure and HLA in healthy donors. For the study at large: Of some 400 genotyped donors, 70% to 85% clustered with self-reported Caucasian donors.

The PCR was carried out with 60 Vbeta primers and 13 Jbeta primers. Assay: immunoSEQ multiplex PCR; the TCRdb copy retains only in-frame clones and omits some. The sample carries 280,000 or so clones, 80% to 90% recorded once. All the people who gave samples were healthy bone marrow donors. The donors, nominally healthy at sampling, likely had unrecorded immune exposures. The sequencing input was PBMCs. The source of this sequence is a woman aged 18 to 35 in good health and CMV-seronegative.

The CDR3, as DNA: TGTGCCACCAGCAGGGCCAACTATGGCTACACCTTC. Amino acids: CATSRANYGYTF. This chain links TRBV15 with TRBJ1-2; D uncertain. Between the trimmed V and J ends, which lost 3 bases and 2 bases, there was a span of 4 bases. Per germline, CDR1 LNHNV and CDR2 YYDKDF (reference sequence). The CDR3 consists of 12 residues. The variable domain in full, with the rest retrieved from reference TRBV15 and TRBJ1-2, is DAMVIQNPRYQVTQFGKPVTLSCSQTLNHNVMYWYQQKSSQAPKLLFHYYDKDFNNEADTPDNFQSRRPNTSFCFLDIRSPGLGDTAMYLCATSRANYGYTFGSGTRLTVV.